This T cell receptor beta chain was documented in a study of cytomegalovirus exposure and HLA in healthy donors. Overall study context: Findings of an earlier analysis included around 100 million unique TCR beta sequences from some 190 million T cells.

PCR primers comprised 60 Vbeta and 13 Jbeta primers. Clones were sequenced by immunoSEQ multiplex PCR, and TCRdb holds only the in-frame ones, with some missing. This table has 110,000 to 150,000 clones, roughly 79% appearing once. On this clone: Its antigen is unknown.

Regarding the study as a whole: Association of a missense DCLRE1C variant with TCR beta V- and J-gene trimming was reported in a later analysis.

With V trimmed by 3 bases and J by 5 bases, 5 bases remained unmatched. Per germline, CDR1 SGHNT and CDR2 YYREEE (reference sequence). The CDR3 loop spans 14 amino acids. The sample comprised PBMCs. The sequence derives from a woman between 55 and 75 years old in good health and CMV-seropositive. The chain combines TRBV5-4 with TRBJ2-3, with 8 positions matching TRBD1. CDR3 DNA sequence: TGTGCCAGCAGCTCCGGACAGGGTAGAGATACGCAGTATTTT. It yields the protein CASSSGQGRDTQYF.